The 31 T cell receptor beta chains in this list originate from one sample, sequenced in a study of blood T cell repertoires in COVID-19. Sequencing was performed with immunoSEQ multiplex PCR; in TCRdb, only in-frame clones are kept and a portion is missing. This sample has roughly 80,000 clones, with about nine tenths found just once. The sample was peripheral blood. These receptors all come from a man aged 45-65 years with COVID-19, enrolled during active disease.

The chain couples TRBV30 to TRBJ1-1; a weak D match, TRBD1 (6 bases). V lost 0 bases and J 5 bases, leaving 13 bases between the germline ends. The CDR3 consists of 14 residues. In germline, CDR1 is GTSNPN, CDR2 SVGIG (reference sequence). The CDR3 is CAWSVHRVRTEAFF. The DNA for the CDR3 is TGTGCCTGGAGTGTACACAGGGTCCGAACTGAAGCTTTCTTT.

The genes are TRBV28 and TRBJ2-1; D may be TRBD2 (6 bases). The CDR3 consists of 16 residues. The germline CDR1 and CDR2 sequences are MDHEN and SYDVKM. Trimming cost V 7 bases and J 9 bases, with 25 bases left between them. CDR3 residues: CASNLDNPGESSEQFF. CDR3 in DNA: TGTGCCAGCAATCTAGACAACCCGGGAGAGTCGAGTGAGCAGTTCTTC.

The chain carries TRBV10-3 and TRBJ2-3, with 9 bases identical to TRBD1. Germline CDR1 and CDR2: ENHRY and SYGVKD. With 8 bases clipped from V and 3 bases from J, the junction kept 9 bases outside the gene matches. The CDR3 sequence is 15 residues long. The CDR3 DNA reads TGTGCCATCGGGGCCCGGGACAGGGAGACAGATACGCAGTATTTT. The encoded protein is CAIGARDRETDTQYF.

This chain joins TRBV19 and TRBJ2-5; D call uncertain. The CDR3 consists of 10 residues. Trimming left V 5 bases short and J 5 bases short, with 3 bases between. The germline V gene encodes CDR1 LNHDA and CDR2 SQIVND (reference sequence). In DNA, the CDR3 is TGTGCCAGTAGTCTGGAGACCCAGTACTTC. Translation: CASSLETQYF.

The chain links TRBV28 to TRBJ2-7; D perhaps matches TRBD1 (6 bases). Germline V gene sequence: CDR1 MDHEN, CDR2 SYDVKM. The CDR3 consists of 12 residues. Trimming removed 3 bases at V and 7 bases at J, with 10 bases between. The CDR3 bases are TGTGCCAGCAGTTTGCCCGGGACAGAGCAGTACTTC. Residues: CASSLPGTEQYF. Variable domain in full (rest from reference TRBV28 and TRBJ2-7): DVKVTQSSRYLVKRTGEKVFLECVQDMDHENMFWYRQDPGLGLRLIYFSYDVKMKEKGDIPEGYSVSREKKERFSLILESASTNQTSMYLCASSLPGTEQYFGPGTRLTVT.

In this sample, this clone turned up once. This rearrangement joins TRBV20-1 to TRBJ2-3, with 11 bases fitting TRBD2. Germline V gene sequence: CDR1 DFQATT, CDR2 SNEGSKA (reference sequence). Trimming cost V 3 bases and J 6 bases; bases outside gene matches: 8. The CDR3 has 15 amino acids. CDR3 sequence reads: CSASVPSGRSDTQYF. Written as DNA, the CDR3 is TGCAGTGCTAGTGTACCTAGCGGGAGGTCGGATACGCAGTATTTT.

The V and J genes are TRBV5-1 and TRBJ2-3; D call uncertain. CDR1 is SGHRS, CDR2 YFSETQ, per germline. This CDR3 spans 14 amino acids. The V gene lost 4 bases and the J gene lost 3 bases, with 12 bases spanning the gap. CDR3 sequence reads: CASSPELPTDTQYF. For the CDR3, the DNA is TGCGCCAGCAGCCCAGAACTACCAACAGATACGCAGTATTTT. Variable domain in full (rest from reference TRBV5-1 and TRBJ2-3): KAGVTQTPRYLIKTRGQQVTLSCSPISGHRSVSWYQQTPGQGLQFLFEYFSETQRNKGNFPGRFSGRQFSNSRSEMNVSTLELGDSALYLCASSPELPTDTQYFGPGTRLTVL.

The chain joins TRBV15 to TRBJ2-7; TRBD1 might be the D (5 bases). V gave up 0 bases and J gave up 3 bases, with 9 bases separating them. Per germline, CDR1 LNHNV and CDR2 YYDKDF (reference sequence). The CDR3 has 14 residues. The CDR3 DNA is TGTGCCACCAGCAGAGAAGTCAGGGACTACGAGCAGTACTTC. Translation gives CATSREVRDYEQYF. The full variable domain, its missing parts supplied by reference TRBV15 and TRBJ2-7, is DAMVIQNPRYQVTQFGKPVTLSCSQTLNHNVMYWYQQKSSQAPKLLFHYYDKDFNNEADTPDNFQSRRPNTSFCFLDIRSPGLGDTAMYLCATSREVRDYEQYFGPGTRLTVT.

The chain links TRBV19 to TRBJ1-2; no reliable D call. The CDR3 contains 14 residues. V lost 3 bases, J lost 4 bases, and 12 bases lay in between. Germline assignment: CDR1 LNHDA and CDR2 SQIVND (reference sequence). The CDR3 region is CASSILSGLYGYTF. CDR3 nucleotides: TGTGCCAGTAGTATCCTTTCAGGCCTCTATGGCTACACCTTC.

The rearrangement links TRBV4-1 to TRBJ1-4; 10 nucleotides align to TRBD1. V was pared by 4 bases and J by 3 bases, with 8 bases of the junction left unmatched. The CDR3 runs 17 residues. From germline, CDR1 is MGHRA and CDR2 YSYEKL. The CDR3 region is CASSRRGQGIANEKLFF. DNA for the CDR3: TGCGCCAGCAGCCGTAGGGGACAGGGGATAGCTAATGAAAAACTGTTTTTT.

CDR3 sequence: CASSRSGTDTNEQFF. For the CDR3, the DNA is TGCGCCAGCAGTCGCTCCGGGACAGATACCAATGAGCAGTTCTTC. The gene calls are TRBV5-1 and TRBJ2-1; 7 bases agree with TRBD1. Germline V gene lookup returns CDR1 SGHRS and CDR2 YFSETQ. V dropped 5 bases and J dropped 6; count of bases not matched to a gene: 11. The CDR3 runs to 15 residues.

V usage is TRBV3-1 (or the pseudogene TRBV3-2) and J usage is TRBJ2-5; the D gene is possibly TRBD1 (6 bases). Trimming took 0 bases from V and 4 from J, leaving 12 bases between them. Germline CDR1 is LGHDT and CDR2 is YNNKEL (reference sequence). CDR3 length: 15 amino acids. Here the CDR3 DNA reads TGTGCCAGCAGCCAAGATGATGGGGGCGCAGAGACCCAGTACTTC. Amino acids: CASSQDDGGAETQYF.

This clone was observed a handful of times. The genes are TRBV19 and TRBJ2-6; the D is unclear. This CDR3 comprises 13 residues. The V gene lost 10 bases and the J gene lost 2 bases, with 9 bases spanning the gap. CDR1 is LNHDA and CDR2 is SQIVND in the germline V gene (reference sequence). CDR3 in amino acids: CATGETGANVLTF. As DNA, the CDR3 is TGTGCCACCGGAGAAACTGGGGCCAACGTCCTGACTTTC.

The chain joins TRBV25-1 to TRBJ1-1; D gene ambiguous. This CDR3 has 14 amino acids. Trimming took 0 bases from V and 5 from J, leaving 10 bases between them. The germline gives CDR1 MGHDK, CDR2 SYGVNS. This chain's CDR3 is CASSEYEVVTEAFF. The CDR3 region has the DNA TGTGCCAGCAGTGAATATGAGGTTGTAACTGAAGCTTTCTTT.

This chain uses TRBV4-1 with TRBJ1-1; unclear D gene. Germline V CDR1 and CDR2: MGHRA, YSYEKL. Trimming took off 2 bases at V and 0 bases at J, with 10 bases between the two ends. CDR3 length: 15 residues. The CDR3 DNA sequence: TGCGCCAGCAGCCAAAATCCCTCCCTGAACACTGAAGCTTTCTTT. This encodes CASSQNPSLNTEAFF.

The rearrangement joins TRBV19 to TRBJ1-5, with D hard to call. The CDR3 spans 13 residues. V was trimmed by 11 bases and J by 1 base, leaving 12 bases between them. Germline V gene sequence: CDR1 LNHDA, CDR2 SQIVND (reference sequence). The CDR3 DNA reads as TGTGCCTGCTCTGCGGGAAGCAATCAGCCCCAGCATTTT. It is translated as CACSAGSNQPQHF.

The V call is TRBV13, the J call TRBJ2-3; a weak D match, TRBD1 (6 bases). V dropped 7 bases and J dropped 5 bases, with 13 bases sitting between them. The germline V gene has CDR1 PRHDT and CDR2 FYEKMQ (reference sequence). This CDR3 has 13 residues. The CDR3 here is CASNYPGVDTQYF. The CDR3 DNA reads TGTGCCAGCAATTATCCAGGGGTAGATACGCAGTATTTT. The complete variable domain, with remaining parts taken from reference TRBV13 and TRBJ2-3, reads AAGVIQSPRHLIKEKRETATLKCYPIPRHDTVYWYQQGPGQDPQFLISFYEKMQSDKGSIPDRFSAQQFSDYHSELNMSSLELGDSALYFCASNYPGVDTQYFGPGTRLTVL.

This chain connects TRBV5-1 to TRBJ1-4; D gene ambiguous. The CDR3 is 14 amino acids. Germline V gene data show CDR1 as SGHRS and CDR2 as YFSETQ. V was clipped by 0 bases and J by 7 bases, with 10 bases between them. DNA for the CDR3: TGCGCCAGCAGCTTGGCAGATCGAAGTGAAAAACTGTTTTTT. Amino acid sequence: CASSLADRSEKLFF.

The chain links TRBV18 to TRBJ2-3, with TRBD2 matching over 12 bases. The V gene end was trimmed by 2 bases and the J gene end by 1 base; junction bases not matched to a gene: 1. This CDR3 has 16 residues. Germline assignment: CDR1 KGHSH and CDR2 LQKENI. The CDR3 protein is CASSPRLAGGTDTQYF. In DNA form, the CDR3 reads TGTGCCAGCTCACCAAGACTAGCGGGGGGCACAGATACGCAGTATTTT.

The V call is TRBV6-2 or TRBV6-3, the J call TRBJ2-7; 10 bases are a match to TRBD1. This CDR3 has 15 amino acids. CDR1 and CDR2 from the germline V gene are MNHEY and SVGEGT. V shed 6 bases and J 3 bases; nucleotides not matched to a gene: 8. CDR3 coding DNA: TGTGCCAGCAGCCCGGGGACAGGGGCTGACTACGAGCAGTACTTC. Its translation: CASSPGTGADYEQYF.

The genes are TRBV15 and TRBJ2-4; 7 nucleotides line up with TRBD1. With V trimmed by 5 bases and J by 5 bases, 6 bases remained unmatched. The CDR3 contains 14 residues. Germline V gives CDR1 LNHNV, CDR2 YYDKDF (reference sequence). The CDR3 region has the DNA TGTGCCACCAGCGCCAGGGGGAACCAAAACATTCAGTACTTC. Amino acid sequence: CATSARGNQNIQYF.

The rearrangement uses TRBV7-3 and TRBJ2-2; 7 nucleotides align to TRBD1. Per germline, CDR1 SGHTA and CDR2 FQGTGA. This CDR3 is 17 amino acids long. Trimming at V came to 4 bases and at J to 7 bases, leaving 15 bases not matched to a gene. The CDR3 region has the DNA TGTGCCAGCAGCTACAGGGGTAGCCCGGGCGTGGGCGGGGAGCTGTTTTTT. Protein sequence: CASSYRGSPGVGGELFF.

The chain joins TRBV5-1 to TRBJ2-5; D is unresolved. V was pared by 2 bases and J by 5 bases, with 4 bases between. Germline V gene lookup returns CDR1 SGHRS and CDR2 YFSETQ. The CDR3 has 11 amino acids. The CDR3 DNA reads as TGCGCCAGCAGCTTAGCTGAGACCCAGTACTTC. This translates into CASSLAETQYF.

The chain has TRBV18 and TRBJ2-2; TRBD2 matches 7 bases. Germline loops: CDR1 KGHSH, CDR2 LQKENI. This CDR3 has 14 residues. V gave up 0 bases and J gave up 6 bases; unmatched junction bases: 1. CDR3 region: CASSPPGGSGELFF. The CDR3 DNA reads TGTGCCAGCTCACCACCGGGAGGGTCCGGGGAGCTGTTTTTT.

On this clone itself: Given the absence of the conserved phenylalanine or tryptophan at the CDR3 end, a read error is likely. V and J are TRBV7-9 and TRBJ2-2; perhaps TRBD2 as D (6 bases). V lost 1 base and J 5 bases, leaving 14 bases between the germline ends. The CDR3 contains 16 residues. Germline V gene lookup returns CDR1 SEHNR and CDR2 FQNEAQ (reference sequence). CDR3 in DNA: TGTGCCAGCAGCTTAGATCCCCGGACTAAGACCGGGGAGCTGTTTTCT. This codes for CASSLDPRTKTGELFS.

The gene calls are TRBV7-8 and TRBJ1-2; 7 bases fit TRBD1. The CDR3 is 13 amino acids. Germline CDR1 and CDR2: SGHVS and FQNEAQ. V was pared by 1 base and J by 8 bases, with 4 bases of the junction left unmatched. The DNA for the CDR3 is TGTGCCAGCAGCTTAGTGACAGGGTTAGGCTACACCTTC. Amino acid sequence: CASSLVTGLGYTF.

This chain uses TRBV3-1 (or the pseudogene TRBV3-2) with TRBJ2-1, with 9 bases fitting TRBD2. V shed 4 bases and J 4 bases; nucleotides not matched to a gene: 2. The germline gives CDR1 LGHDT, CDR2 YNNKEL (reference sequence). This CDR3 has 14 amino acids. CDR3 in amino acids: CASSPTSGYNEQFF. CDR3 DNA: TGTGCCAGCAGCCCGACTAGCGGATACAATGAGCAGTTCTTC.

This clone was seen more than once but under ten times. The chain carries TRBV19 and TRBJ1-1; 7 nucleotides line up with TRBD1. This CDR3 spans 13 amino acids. V lost 10 bases and J lost 10; bases outside the gene matches: 15. Germline CDR1 is LNHDA and CDR2 is SQIVND (reference sequence). CDR3 sequence reads: CATRSKTGFGAFF. CDR3 in DNA: TGTGCCACCCGTAGTAAGACAGGGTTTGGAGCTTTCTTT.

The rearrangement uses TRBV28 and TRBJ2-2, with D unclear. Trimming cost V 3 bases and J 6 bases, with 8 bases left between them. There are 13 residues in the CDR3. CDR1 is MDHEN, CDR2 SYDVKM, per germline. CDR3 nucleotide sequence: TGTGCCAGCAGTTTGTGGCAGGCCGGGGAGCTGTTTTTT. It translates to CASSLWQAGELFF.

The gene calls are TRBV6-6 and TRBJ1-2, with a weak D call TRBD1 (6 bases). The germline V gene has CDR1 MNHNY and CDR2 SVGAGI (reference sequence). The CDR3 is 16 residues long. Trimming took off 6 bases at V and 4 bases at J, with 21 bases between the two ends. The CDR3 nucleotides read TGTGCCAGCAGCTATAACTTCCGGGACACGGGCTATGGCTACACCTTC. It yields the protein CASSYNFRDTGYGYTF.

The chain has TRBV27 and TRBJ1-1; 7 bases are a match to TRBD1. This CDR3 region has 14 residues. CDR1 and CDR2 (germline): MNHEY, SMNVEV (reference sequence). V dropped 3 bases and J dropped 4; count of bases not matched to a gene: 5. In nucleotides, the CDR3 is TGTGCCAGCAGTTTTACAGGGGTGGCCACTGAAGCTTTCTTT. It is translated as CASSFTGVATEAFF.